This T cell receptor (beta chain) was recovered during a study of T cell repertoires in cytomegalovirus infection (dated by TCRdb to about 2019). At the level of the whole study: Alongside well-studied HLA-B-restricted epitopes, the peptide stimulations were aimed at recently identified HLA-C-restricted CMV epitopes, whose presentation resists viral immunomodulation. Donor HLA type was relevant to the analysis, because carriage of CMV infection together with the matching HLA type was indicated by public TCR beta signatures.

TCRdb shows the sequencer as Illumina HiSeq 1500. TCRdb trimmed public reads at Q25 via fastp, called clones via MiXCR and kept in-frame beta chains. CDR3 protein duplicates are merged, each entry listing the most common genes and DNA. The table for this sample lists about 920,000 distinct CDR3 sequences; approximately 32% of them were counted only once. The biggest ten clones account for roughly 13% of the sample. Note on this clonotype: Its antigen specificity is not known. No base-level quality is on record; no much larger clone is a single base apart.

The research as a whole found: In both this cohort and an independent roughly 350-donor cohort, the cumulative frequency of public TCR beta family members distinguished carriers of CMV infection plus the relevant HLA type. The ex vivo response was dominated by HLA-C-restricted CMV-specific TCR beta clonotypes, which also provided the single most frequent clonotype in two of eight donors.

The sample's treatment or condition label, in plain terms: in vitro stimulation with specific CMV peptide epitopes to enrich CMV-specific T cells. Source: cultured CD8+ T cells from PBMCs, taken from culture after CMV antigen stimulation. This sequence originates from a human donor in good health (CMV status not recorded). Some clones in this sample may be carry-over from other donors' samples.

The DNA sequence reads TGCGCCAGCAGTGATTTTGCCCGATCCCAGCGGGCTGAAGCTTTCTTT. This codes for CASSDFARSQRAEAFF. The rearrangement joined TRBV10-1 to TRBJ1-1; the D gene cannot be resolved reliably. Relative to germline, V is 3 bases shorter and J is 6 bases shorter, with 20 bases between their ends. Looking up the germline V gene (reference sequence) yields CDR1 WNHNN and CDR2 SYGVQD. Including cysteine and phenylalanine, the CDR3 has 16 amino acids. The only DNA kept is the CDR3, 48 bases in frame from the first base.